These 9 T cell receptor beta chains originate from one sample sequenced in a study of cytomegalovirus exposure and HLA in healthy donors. PCR employed 60 Vbeta and 13 Jbeta primers. Using immunoSEQ multiplex PCR, the repertoire was profiled, and TCRdb retains in-frame clones only, with some absent. The sample contains approximately 110,000 clones, 55% to 80% of which appear only once. Sequences were obtained from PBMCs. These receptor sequences come from a woman in her 30s in good health and CMV-seronegative.

This sequence joins TRBV4-3 and TRBJ1-4; D not certain. The CDR3 extends over 15 amino acids. Germline V lookup: CDR1 LGHNA, CDR2 YSLEER. With 0 bases removed from V and 2 bases from J, the gap between germline ends came to 7 bases. DNA of the CDR3: TGCGCCAGCAGCCAAGAGGGCCGGACTAATGAAAAACTGTTTTTT. As protein: CASSQEGRTNEKLFF.

This clone was detected a few times. V gene TRBV6-1 combines with J gene TRBJ1-5; 7 positions agree with TRBD1. V gave up 4 bases and J gave up 2 bases; unmatched junction bases: 5. There are 15 residues in the CDR3. Germline loops: CDR1 MNHNS, CDR2 SASEGT. CDR3 DNA: TGTGCCAGCAGTGGACAGGGTAGGGGCAATCAGCCCCAGCATTTT. This sequence encodes CASSGQGRGNQPQHF.

This clone occurred a few times. The chain carries TRBV30 and TRBJ1-2, with 9 bases lining up with TRBD1. The CDR3 sequence is 14 residues long. In germline, CDR1 is GTSNPN, CDR2 SVGIG (reference sequence). The V gene end was trimmed by 5 bases and the J gene end by 0 bases; junction bases not matched to a gene: 4. The CDR3 here is CAWARDRANYGYTF. In DNA form, the CDR3 reads TGTGCCTGGGCCAGGGACAGGGCTAACTATGGCTACACCTTC.

The V and J genes are TRBV5-4 and TRBJ1-1; 8 bases fit TRBD1. CDR1 is SGHNT, CDR2 YYREEE, per germline (reference sequence). CDR3 size: 14 residues. The trim removed 3 bases at V and 4 bases at J, leaving 5 bases unmatched. CDR3 in amino acids: CASSSRTGSTEAFF. As DNA, the CDR3 is TGTGCCAGCAGCTCCCGGACAGGGAGCACTGAAGCTTTCTTT.

The chain has TRBV4-3 and TRBJ2-2; 9 bases line up with TRBD2. Germline values: CDR1 LGHNA, CDR2 YSLEER. Germline trimming cut 0 bases from V and 6 bases from J; bases unmatched to any gene: 8. The CDR3 is made up of 17 amino acids. This CDR3 is CASSQESFSGSSGELFF. The DNA of the CDR3 is TGCGCCAGCAGCCAAGAGAGTTTTAGCGGGAGCTCCGGGGAGCTGTTTTTT.

The rearrangement links TRBV30 to TRBJ1-4; D unclear. This CDR3 has 14 amino acids. Germline assignment: CDR1 GTSNPN and CDR2 SVGIG (reference sequence). Trimming shortened V by 5 bases and J by 5 bases, and 15 bases separated the two germline ends. In DNA, the CDR3 is TGTGCCTGGGGAGGAGGCGGTTCGAATGAAAAACTGTTTTTT. This codes for CAWGGGGSNEKLFF.

The chain employs TRBV19 and TRBJ2-3, with D tentatively TRBD2 (6 bases). The ends were cut back, 1 base at V and 1 base at J, with 15 bases in the middle. The length of the CDR3 is 17 residues. Germline values: CDR1 LNHDA, CDR2 SQIVND (reference sequence). This CDR3 is CASSIVYWTGGTDTQYF. DNA of the CDR3: TGTGCCAGTAGTATAGTTTACTGGACGGGAGGCACAGATACGCAGTATTTT.

This clone appeared a few times. The chain links TRBV6-5 to TRBJ1-1, with D tentatively TRBD1 (5 bases). The CDR3 loop spans 14 amino acids. Trimming removed 2 bases from V and 5 bases from J, with 12 bases in between. The germline gives CDR1 MNHEY, CDR2 SVGAGI. The CDR3 region has the DNA TGTGCCAGCAGTTACATGACAGTCGGGACTGAAGCTTTCTTT. Protein sequence: CASSYMTVGTEAFF.

The V gene is TRBV5-1, the J gene TRBJ1-4; a possible D gene is TRBD1 (6 bases). Germline lookup yields CDR1 SGHRS and CDR2 YFSETQ. The CDR3 is made up of 15 amino acids. Between the trimmed V and J ends, which lost 4 bases and 6 bases, there was a span of 16 bases. In DNA, the CDR3 is TGCGCCAGCAGCGCTACAGGGTCGGCGTATGAAAAACTGTTTTTT. Translating it yields CASSATGSAYEKLFF.